This T cell receptor beta chain was recovered during a study of blood T cell repertoires in COVID-19. Looking at the study overall: Two negative PCRs, clearance, or symptom resolution had been documented for recovered Cohort 3 donors. Samples representing acute and convalescent COVID-19 were sourced from the United States, Italy and Spain.

This CDR3 contains 13 residues. Germline V gene data show CDR1 as MNHEY and CDR2 as SMNVEV (reference sequence). V lost 8 bases and J 0 bases, leaving 8 bases between the germline ends. The age range of participants was about 18 to 100 years, with residence in more than 20 US areas. Original handling: Amplification from reference gene primers served as the basis for estimated nucleated cell counts. The assay was immunoSEQ multiplex PCR, and TCRdb's table has in-frame clones only and misses some. The DNA was the basis for D and trimming; V, J and clone size are from that table. The table lists 200,000 to 250,000 clones, roughly 84% of them singletons.

The sample was PBMCs or T cells enriched from blood (not recorded which). The chain recombines TRBV27 with TRBJ1-3; TRBD1 might be the D (6 bases). This receptor was obtained from a young man in a cohort exposed to, infected with or recovered from COVID-19 (not recorded which). CDR3 nucleotide sequence: TGTGCCAGCCGACAGGCCTCTGGAAACACCATATATTTT. It is translated as CASRQASGNTIYF.